A selection of T cell receptor beta chains follows, all from one sample in a study of blood T cell repertoires in COVID-19. Clones were read by immunoSEQ multiplex PCR, and TCRdb kept only the in-frame ones, dropping some. The table lists about 220,000 clones, about 79% of them singletons, with about 3.7% in the top ten. Input material: PBMCs or T cells enriched from blood (not recorded which). The receptors stem from a woman aged 55-70 years who had recovered from COVID-19. Both conserved end residues are part of each CDR3. Fields, in order: J gene, clone size, D gene, V gene, CDR3 DNA, CDR3 protein. D genes are given only for firm matches. Expanded clones get a size class; other rows say once, few or many, or leave the size out.

J gene: TRBJ2-7
clone size: -
D gene: -
V gene: TRBV19
CDR3 DNA: TGTGCCAGTAGTCGGGTATCTAGCTCCTACGAGCAGTACTTC
CDR3 protein: CASSRVSSSYEQYF

J gene: TRBJ1-2
clone size: few
D gene: -
V gene: TRBV5-6
CDR3 DNA: TGTGCCAGCAGCGTTTACAGGGTAGGGGGAGACTATGGCTACACCTTC
CDR3 protein: CASSVYRVGGDYGYTF

J gene: TRBJ2-2
clone size: -
D gene: -
V gene: TRBV29-1
CDR3 DNA: TGCAGCGTTGAAGCCACAGGGCTAAACACCGGGGAGCTGTTTTTT
CDR3 protein: CSVEATGLNTGELFF

J gene: TRBJ1-6
clone size: few
D gene: TRBD1
V gene: TRBV28
CDR3 DNA: TGTGCCAGCAGTGGGAGACAGGGGAGCTCCTATAATTCACCCCTCCACTTT
CDR3 protein: CASSGRQGSSYNSPLHF

J gene: TRBJ1-2
clone size: -
D gene: TRBD1
V gene: TRBV6-5
CDR3 DNA: TGTGCCAGCAGTTACTCTGGACAGGGGTTGTCTGGCTACACCTTC
CDR3 protein: CASSYSGQGLSGYTF

J gene: TRBJ2-1
clone size: -
D gene: -
V gene: TRBV7-2
CDR3 DNA: TGTGCCAGCAGCTTACCCTTTCTCAATGAGCAGTTCTTC
CDR3 protein: CASSLPFLNEQFF

J gene: TRBJ1-2
clone size: once
D gene: -
V gene: TRBV6-6
CDR3 DNA: TGTGCCAGCAGTTACTCAAAGGGGGACTACACCTTC
CDR3 protein: CASSYSKGDYTF

J gene: TRBJ2-7
clone size: -
D gene: TRBD1
V gene: TRBV29-1
CDR3 DNA: TGCAGCGTTGCGGGACAGGGCTACGAGCAGTACTTC
CDR3 protein: CSVAGQGYEQYF

J gene: TRBJ1-5
clone size: -
D gene: -
V gene: TRBV6-5
CDR3 DNA: TGTGCCAGCAGCGTGGGACTGCTTAGCAATCAGCCCCAGCATTTT
CDR3 protein: CASSVGLLSNQPQHF

J gene: TRBJ1-2
clone size: few
D gene: TRBD1
V gene: TRBV7-2
CDR3 DNA: TGTGCCAGCTCCACCCCAGGGGGCGCCCGGGGCTACACCTTC
CDR3 protein: CASSTPGGARGYTF

J gene: TRBJ2-2
clone size: -
D gene: TRBD2
V gene: TRBV10-1
CDR3 DNA: TGCGCCAGCAGTGATGGAACAGGGACTAGCGGGAGGAACACCGGGGAGCTGTTTTTT
CDR3 protein: CASSDGTGTSGRNTGELFF

J gene: TRBJ2-3
clone size: -
D gene: TRBD2
V gene: TRBV27
CDR3 DNA: TGTGCCAGCAGTTTATTAACCAGGGCGGGAGGGTACTACACAGATACGCAGTATTTT
CDR3 protein: CASSLLTRAGGYYTDTQYF